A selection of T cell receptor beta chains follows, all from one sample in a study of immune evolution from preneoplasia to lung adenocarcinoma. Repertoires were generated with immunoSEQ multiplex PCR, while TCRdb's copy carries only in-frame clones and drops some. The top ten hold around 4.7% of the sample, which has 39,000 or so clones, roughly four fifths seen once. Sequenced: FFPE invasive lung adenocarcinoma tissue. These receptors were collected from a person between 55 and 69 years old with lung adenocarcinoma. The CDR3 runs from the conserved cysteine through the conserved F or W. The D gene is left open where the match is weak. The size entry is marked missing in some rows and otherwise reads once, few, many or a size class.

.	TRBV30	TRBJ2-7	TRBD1	TGTGCCTGGAGCCGACAGGGCCCCTACGAGCAGTACTTC	CAWSRQGPYEQYF
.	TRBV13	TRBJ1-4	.	TGTGCCAGCAGTCGGGAGGGGACACTATCAGGGGAACTGTTTTTT	CASSREGTLSGELFF
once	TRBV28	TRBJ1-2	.	TGTGCCAGCAGTCGTCCGATGTATGGCTACACCTTC	CASSRPMYGYTF
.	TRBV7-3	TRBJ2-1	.	TGTGCCAGCAGCTTAAGGGGTGGGAGAGGCGATGAGCAGTTCTTC	CASSLRGGRGDEQFF
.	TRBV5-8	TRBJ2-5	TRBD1	TGTGCCAGCAGCCCGGGACAGGGGACGCGGATGGAGACCCAGTACTTC	CASSPGQGTRMETQYF
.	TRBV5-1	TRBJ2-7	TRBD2	TGCGCCAGCAGCCTAGCGGGAGGTGGCTACGAGCAGTACTTC	CASSLAGGGYEQYF
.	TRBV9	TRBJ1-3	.	TGTGCCAGCAGCGTAGGGTTAGGGGGAACTGGAAACACCATATATTTT	CASSVGLGGTGNTIYF
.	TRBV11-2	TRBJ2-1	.	TGTGCCAGCACCTCTGGGACCCCGGCCCCGGCTGAGCAGTTCTTC	CASTSGTPAPAEQFF
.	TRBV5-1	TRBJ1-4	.	TGCGCCAGCAGAGAAACTGTCCCCGAGGGAAAACTGTTTTTT	CASRETVPEGKLFF
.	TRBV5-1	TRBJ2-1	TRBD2	TGCGCCAGCAGCCCGGGGGGAAGCTCCTACAATGAGCAGTTCTTC	CASSPGGSSYNEQFF
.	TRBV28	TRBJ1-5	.	TGTGCCAGCACCCCCGGGGGGGCGGGGCCATCTCTGCCCCAGCATTTT	CASTPGGAGPSLPQHF
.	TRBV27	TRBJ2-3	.	TGTGCCAGCAGTCCTCTTGGTGGAGGGATCACAGATACGCAGTATTTT	CASSPLGGGITDTQYF
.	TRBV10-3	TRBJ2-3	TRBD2	TGTGCCATCAGGAAGCGGGAGGGAACAGATACGCAGTATTTT	CAIRKREGTDTQYF
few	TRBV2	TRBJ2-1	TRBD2	TGTGCCAGCAAAGGACTAGCGGGAGGTCAATACAATGAGCAGTTCTTC	CASKGLAGGQYNEQFF
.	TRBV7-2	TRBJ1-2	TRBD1	TGTGCCAGCAGCTTGGACAGGGGGTATGGCTACACCTTC	CASSLDRGYGYTF
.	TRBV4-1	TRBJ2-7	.	TGCGCCAGCAGCCAAGATCTAAGGGGCCCAGGCTACGAGCAGTACTTC	CASSQDLRGPGYEQYF
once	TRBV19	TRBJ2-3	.	TGTGCCAGTAGGAAGGGGGACAAAGCAGATACGCAGTATTTT	CASRKGDKADTQYF
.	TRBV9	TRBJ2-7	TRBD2	TGTGCCAGCAGCGTAGGGACGGGAGGCTTCTACGAGCAGTACTTC	CASSVGTGGFYEQYF
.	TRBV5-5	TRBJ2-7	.	TGTGCCAGCAGCTTGGACATCCACTACGAGCAGTACTTC	CASSLDIHYEQYF
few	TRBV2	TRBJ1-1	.	TGTGCCAGCATGATGAACACTGAAGCTTTCTTT	CASMMNTEAFF
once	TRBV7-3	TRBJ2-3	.	TGTGCCAGCAGCTTAGGCATACATGGTAGAGATACGCAGTATTTT	CASSLGIHGRDTQYF
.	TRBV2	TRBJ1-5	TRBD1	TGTGCCAGCAGTCCGACAGGGGAGGTTCAGCCCCAGCATTTT	CASSPTGEVQPQHF
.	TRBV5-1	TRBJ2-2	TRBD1	TGCGCCAGCAGCTTGGGTTGGACAGGGAGTAGCACCGGGGAGCTGTTTTTT	CASSLGWTGSSTGELFF
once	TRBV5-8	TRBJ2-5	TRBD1	TGTGCCAGCAGCGTCGGGACAGGGGGCAGGGAGACCCAGTACTTC	CASSVGTGGRETQYF
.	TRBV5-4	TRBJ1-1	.	TGTGCCAGCAGCTTGGCCCTTGGAGGGGGAACTGAAGCTTTCTTT	CASSLALGGGTEAFF
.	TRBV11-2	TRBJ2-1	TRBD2	TGTGCCAGCAGCCCACGCGGGAGGGCCTACAATGAGCAGTTCTTC	CASSPRGRAYNEQFF
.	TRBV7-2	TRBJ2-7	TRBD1	TGTGCCAGCAGCCTCAGCTTTGGACAGGGGTACGAGCAGTACTTC	CASSLSFGQGYEQYF
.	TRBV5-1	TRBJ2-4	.	TGCGCCAGCAGCTTGGCCCGGGGGTTCATTCAGTACTTC	CASSLARGFIQYF
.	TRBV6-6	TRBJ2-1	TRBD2	TGTGCCACCAAGGGGACTAGCGGCAATGAGCAGTTCTTC	CATKGTSGNEQFF
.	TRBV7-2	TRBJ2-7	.	TGTGCCAGCAGCCCCGACAGGCAGTACGAGCAGTACTTC	CASSPDRQYEQYF
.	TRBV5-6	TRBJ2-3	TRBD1	TGTGCCAGCAGCTTGCTTGGGACAGGGTTCTTAGATACGCAGTATTTT	CASSLLGTGFLDTQYF
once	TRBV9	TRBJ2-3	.	TGTGCCAGCAGCGTACAGCCCCGCACAGATACGCAGTATTTT	CASSVQPRTDTQYF
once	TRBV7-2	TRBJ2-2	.	TGTGCCAGCAGCTTAGCTCTGCGGGGTGGGGGTCGGGAGCTGTTTTTT	CASSLALRGGGRELFF
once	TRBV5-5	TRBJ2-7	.	TGTGCCAGCAGCTTGGGGCCACGCTACGAGCAGTACTTC	CASSLGPRYEQYF
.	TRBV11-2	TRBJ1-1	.	TGTGCCAGCAGCGCCCGAGGATCGGGACCCCGGAGAGCTTTCTTT	CASSARGSGPRRAFF
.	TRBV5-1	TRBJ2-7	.	TGCGCCAGCAGCTTGGGGGCCAGGTTATACGAGCAGTACTTC	CASSLGARLYEQYF
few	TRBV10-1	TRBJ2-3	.	TGCGCCAGCAGTGAGTATGGGAGGCCCCCAGATACGCAGTATTTT	CASSEYGRPPDTQYF
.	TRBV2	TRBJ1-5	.	TGTGCCAGCAATAGAAGGACAGACTATAGCAATCAGCCCCAGCATTTT	CASNRRTDYSNQPQHF
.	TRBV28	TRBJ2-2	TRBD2	TGTGCCAGCAGAGGGGCTTTAGTCTATAGCGGGAGAACCGGGGAGCTGTTTTTT	CASRGALVYSGRTGELFF
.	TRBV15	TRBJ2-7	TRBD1	TGTGCCACCAGCAAAGTGGACAGGTCCTCCTACGAGCAGTACTTC	CATSKVDRSSYEQYF
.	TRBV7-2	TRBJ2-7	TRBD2	TGTGCCAGCAGCTTAGTCGGGCTAGCGGGGAACAGGGCCTACGAGCAGTACTTC	CASSLVGLAGNRAYEQYF
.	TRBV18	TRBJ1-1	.	TGTGCCAGCTCACAAGGCGTGAACACTGAAGCTTTCTTT	CASSQGVNTEAFF
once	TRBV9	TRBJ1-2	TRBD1	TGTGCCAGCAGGGCCGGGACAGGGAACTATGGCTACACCTTC	CASRAGTGNYGYTF
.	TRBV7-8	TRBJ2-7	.	TGTGCCAGCAGCTTAGTTCGCGAGCAGTACTTC	CASSLVREQYF
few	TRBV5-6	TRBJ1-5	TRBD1	TGTGCCAGCAGCCAAGTCCGACAGGGAGGTAGCAATCAGCCCCAGCATTTT	CASSQVRQGGSNQPQHF
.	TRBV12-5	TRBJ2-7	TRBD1	TGTGCTAGTGGTACCCGGGACAGGGGCACCTACGAGCAGTACTTC	CASGTRDRGTYEQYF
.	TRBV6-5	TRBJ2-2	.	TGTGCCAGCAGCCGAGGGACTGTGAACACCGGGGAGCTGTTTTTT	CASSRGTVNTGELFF
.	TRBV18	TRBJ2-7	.	TGTGCCAGCTCAGCTCGCGGAGGGACAGCTATCTCCTACGAGCAGTACTTC	CASSARGGTAISYEQYF
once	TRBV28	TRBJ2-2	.	TGTGCCAGCAGTTTAACCGTCACCGGGGAGCTGTTTTTT	CASSLTVTGELFF